This T cell receptor (beta chain) originates from a study of blood T cells in healthy people across ages (dated by TCRdb to 2015 to 2017). For context, the study as a whole: In model experiments, roughly one uniquely barcoded TCR beta cDNA molecule per two T cells was captured by template switching. Age-related changes in TCR beta repertoire diversity were measured in the study by deep sequencing normalized with unique cDNA molecular identifiers. To avoid experimental bias, donors of different ages were randomly spread across the sequencing lanes. Donors were grouped into four age groups: young (average roughly 17 years), middle-aged (around 39), aged (around 60) and long-lived (around 82). The study analyzed two additional independent replicas of 1 million unique cDNA reads from the same blood draw for two donors, one aged 18 to 30 and one aged 80 or older. Overall study outcomes, separate from this receptor: Bulk unsorted PBMC profiling prevented conclusive comparison of naive and antigen-experienced compartments. Compared with the aged group, the long-lived group had more naive CD4+ T cells, fewer expanded clones and increased TCR diversity, a pattern suggesting age selection. As age increased, observed TCR beta diversity per million T cells dropped in a roughly linear way, and a significant reduction was already evident by age about 36. Donor CMV infection status was unknown, potentially confounding age-related changes in expanded clonotypes. The percentage of naive T cells measured by flow cytometry correlated strongly with observed TCR beta diversity. Total diversity estimates from one million sequenced T cells were considered lower bounds and underestimates.

Receptor amplification or capture employed 5' RACE. For sequencing, an Illumina HiSeq 2500 was employed. A second PCR of roughly 7 to 11 cycles was run with a J-beta primer mix and a sample-barcoded 5' primer. Each TCR beta cDNA molecule received a unique molecular identifier from a template-switch 5' adaptor carrying 12 random nucleotides. Each sample yielded at least 3 million CDR3-containing paired-end reads. The Mint cDNA synthesis kit, primed by a TRBC-specific oligonucleotide, was used to synthesize first-strand cDNA from all RNA. After uracil-DNA glycosylase treatment, a first 18-cycle PCR used universal primers M1SS and BC2_uni_R on all cDNA. Per the authors' processing: Each sample was normalized by randomly selecting 1 million high-quality reads, each carrying a distinct molecular identifier. Reads with shared molecular identifiers were discarded instead of being binned into consensus sequences. MiTCR, set to a Q25 quality threshold and the strictest error-elimination algorithm, was used for CDR3 identification, clonotype clustering and error correction. Lower-bound total TCR beta diversity was estimated with a nonparametric unseen species model using Euler transformation. TCRdb reanalyzed the raw reads on its own, using fastp at Q25 for trimming and MiXCR for clone calling, and kept in-frame beta chains. Entries are consolidated by CDR3 protein sequence, retaining the most common genes and DNA. These V and J calls rely on TCRdb rather than the paper's analysis. This sample lists 550,000 to 800,000 distinct CDR3 sequences; 32% were detected once. Less than 20% of the sample lies in the top ten.

The roughly 39 donors, aged about 6 to 100 years, were systemically healthy Caucasian individuals from Russia. Each donor gave around 9.9 milliliters of peripheral blood, collected into EDTA-treated Vacutainer tubes. Ficoll-Paque density-gradient centrifugation was used to isolate PBMCs, with at least 7 million obtained per sample. Total RNA, at least 6 micrograms per sample, was extracted from PBMCs with Trizol reagent. Naive CD45RAhigh/CD27high T cell percentages were measured by flow cytometry on a PBMC aliquot from every donor. This clonotype showed up many times. Its antigen target is currently unknown. One base away there is no much larger clone; base qualities are not given. From a lookup of the germline V gene, CDR1 and CDR2 are SGHRS and YFSETQ. V has 3 bases trimmed and J has 0 bases trimmed; junction bases matching no gene number 6. The CDR3 spans 15 residues, from the cysteine through the phenylalanine. Of all the DNA, just the CDR3 is kept, 45 bases in frame from base 1.

The specimen was blood. This receptor was taken from a woman older than 75 in good health. Donor details come from another sample of the same person, matched by shared clones. The sequence links TRBV5-1 to TRBJ2-7; TRBD2 lines up with 7 middle nucleotides. CDR3 region: CASSWAGRSSYEQYF. Here is the DNA: TGCGCCAGCAGCTGGGCCGGGAGGAGCTCCTACGAGCAGTACTTC.